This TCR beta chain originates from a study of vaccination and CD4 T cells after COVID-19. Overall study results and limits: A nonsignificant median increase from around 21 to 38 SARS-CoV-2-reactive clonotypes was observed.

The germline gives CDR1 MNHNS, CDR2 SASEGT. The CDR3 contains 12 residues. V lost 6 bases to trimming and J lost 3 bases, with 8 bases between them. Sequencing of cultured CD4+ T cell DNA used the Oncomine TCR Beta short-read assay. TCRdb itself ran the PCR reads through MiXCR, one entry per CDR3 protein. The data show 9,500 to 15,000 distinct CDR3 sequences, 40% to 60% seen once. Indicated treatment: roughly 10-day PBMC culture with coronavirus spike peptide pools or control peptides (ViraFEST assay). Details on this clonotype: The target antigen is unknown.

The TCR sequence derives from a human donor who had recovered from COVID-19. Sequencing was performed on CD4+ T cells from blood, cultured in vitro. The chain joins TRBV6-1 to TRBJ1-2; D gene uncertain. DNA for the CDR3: TGTGCCAGCAGCGACGTACACTATGGCTACACCTTC. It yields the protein CASSDVHYGYTF.